Given below is one TCR beta chain in context. Its target is not known. Within the sample, other DNA sequences also encode this same CDR3. The data originate from a study of cytomegalovirus exposure and HLA in healthy donors. Study-wide findings and caveats: Most TCR sequences were seen very rarely across donors, but some public TCRs occurred in many. Subsequent analysis found a tendency for first-cohort TCR clusters to co-occur within the 120 or so validation repertoires. Confirmation was obtained in vitro that a few CMV-associated chains are specific for CMV antigens.

V dropped 2 bases and J dropped 4 bases, with 9 bases sitting between them. CDR1 is SGHDT, CDR2 YYEEEE, per germline. CDR3 length: 14 amino acids. Method: immunoSEQ multiplex PCR; TCRdb's copy keeps in-frame clones and lacks some. The sample has some 150,000 clones; 89% are singletons. The receptor was isolated from a woman in her late teens or twenties in good health and CMV-seropositive. V is TRBV5-6 and J is TRBJ2-2; D is possibly TRBD1 (6 bases). Sequencing was performed on PBMCs. CDR3 in amino acids: CASSLYRATGELFF. The CDR3 coding sequence is TGTGCCAGCAGCTTATACAGGGCCACCGGGGAGCTGTTTTTT.